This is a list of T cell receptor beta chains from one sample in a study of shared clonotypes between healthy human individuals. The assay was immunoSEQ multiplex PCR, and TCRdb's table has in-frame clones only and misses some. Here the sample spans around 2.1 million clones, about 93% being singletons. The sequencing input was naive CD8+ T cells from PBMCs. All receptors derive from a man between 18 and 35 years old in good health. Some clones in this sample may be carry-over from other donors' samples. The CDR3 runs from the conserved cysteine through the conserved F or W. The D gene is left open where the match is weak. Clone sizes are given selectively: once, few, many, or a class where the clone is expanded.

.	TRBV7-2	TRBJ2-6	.	TGTGCCAGCAGCTTAAGTATCATTCCATCATACTCTGGGGCCAACGTCCTGACTTTC	CASSLSIIPSYSGANVLTF
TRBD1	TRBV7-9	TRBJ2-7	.	TGTGCCAGCACCCCAGCGGGACAGGGGCAGTACTTC	CASTPAGQGQYF
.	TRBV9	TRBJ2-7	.	TGTGCCAGCGGGCCCCTGGGTGAGCAGTACTTC	CASGPLGEQYF
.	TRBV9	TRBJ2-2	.	TGTGCCAGCAGCGTGTTGAGGGAGCACACCGGGGAGCTGTTTTTT	CASSVLREHTGELFF
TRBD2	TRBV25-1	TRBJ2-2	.	TGTGCCAGCTCTGGGACTAGCGGGACAGGCGGGGAGCTGTTTTTT	CASSGTSGTGGELFF
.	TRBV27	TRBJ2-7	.	TGTGCCAGCAGTCTCGGGACAAGGTACGAGCAGTACTTC	CASSLGTRYEQYF
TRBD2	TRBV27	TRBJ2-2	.	TGTGCCAGCGGCGAACTTTGGGGGAGGGGCCCCGGGGAGCTGTTTTTT	CASGELWGRGPGELFF
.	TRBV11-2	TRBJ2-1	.	TGTGCCAGCAGCCCTCTGAGCTCCTACAATGAGCAGTTCTTC	CASSPLSSYNEQFF
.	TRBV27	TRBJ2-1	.	TGTGCCAGCAGCGCCGGGCTCCCCGCCTACAATGAGCAGTTCTTC	CASSAGLPAYNEQFF
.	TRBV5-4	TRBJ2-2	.	TGTGCCAGCAGGGCATCTCCGAACACCGGGGAGCTGTTTTTT	CASRASPNTGELFF
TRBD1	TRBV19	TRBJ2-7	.	TGTGCCAGTAGTATCGGGGACAGTATCTACGAGCAGTACTTC	CASSIGDSIYEQYF
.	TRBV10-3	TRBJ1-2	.	TGTGCCATCAGTGAGTCGGCGGGGTTCTATGGCTACACCTTC	CAISESAGFYGYTF
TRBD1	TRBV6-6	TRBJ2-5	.	TGTGCCAGCAGTTACCCGGACAGGGGGCAAGAGACCCAGTACTTC	CASSYPDRGQETQYF
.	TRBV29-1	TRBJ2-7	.	TGCAGCGGTACGGACAATTCCTACGAGCAGTACTTC	CSGTDNSYEQYF
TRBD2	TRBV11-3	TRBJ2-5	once	TGTGCCAGCAGCTCCCCATCCCCGGGAGGGCAGGAGACCCAGTACTTC	CASSSPSPGGQETQYF
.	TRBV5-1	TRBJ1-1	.	TGCGCCAGCAGCCCGCTGGGGACTGTTACGAACACTGAAGCTTTCTTT	CASSPLGTVTNTEAFF
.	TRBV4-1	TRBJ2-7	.	TGCGCCAGCAGCCTCGCGGGTAGGGGGAGGACCTACGAGCAGTACTTC	CASSLAGRGRTYEQYF
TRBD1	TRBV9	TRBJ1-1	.	TGTGCCAGCAGCGAGGGACAGGGGGCGAGGAATGAAGCTTTCTTT	CASSEGQGARNEAFF
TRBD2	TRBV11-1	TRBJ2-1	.	TGTGCCAGCAGCTTAGTCGGTGCTAGCGGAAGAATCTACAATGAGCAGTTCTTC	CASSLVGASGRIYNEQFF
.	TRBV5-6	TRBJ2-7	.	TGTGCCAGCAGCCATCTCGAAGGGGCCCGGGCCTACGAGCAGTACTTC	CASSHLEGARAYEQYF
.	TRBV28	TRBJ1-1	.	TGTGCCAGCAGTTTACAACGGGTTCCTAGGAGGACTGAAGCTTTCTTT	CASSLQRVPRRTEAFF
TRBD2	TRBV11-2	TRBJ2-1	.	TGTGCCAGCAGCTTAGATAGGGGACTAGCGGGAGCTACCTACAATGAGCAGTTCTTC	CASSLDRGLAGATYNEQFF
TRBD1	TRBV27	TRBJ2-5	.	TGTGCCAGCAACATGCTTCCGGGACAGGGGCCGGAGACCCAGTACTTC	CASNMLPGQGPETQYF
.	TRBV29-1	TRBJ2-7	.	TGCAGCGTTGAACTCGACAGCTCCTACGAGCAGTACTTC	CSVELDSSYEQYF
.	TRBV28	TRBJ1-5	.	TGTGCCAGCAGTTTATCGGTCAGCAATCAGCCCCAGCATTTT	CASSLSVSNQPQHF
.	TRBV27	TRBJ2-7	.	TGTGCCAGCAGTTTTGCAGCGGTCAGCTCCTACGAGCAGTACTTC	CASSFAAVSSYEQYF
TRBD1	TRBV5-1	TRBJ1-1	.	TGCGCCAGCAGCAAAGGGACAGGTGAAGCTTTCTTT	CASSKGTGEAFF
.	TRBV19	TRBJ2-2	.	TGTGCCAGTAGTATCGGGACCGACACCGGGGAGCTGTTTTTT	CASSIGTDTGELFF
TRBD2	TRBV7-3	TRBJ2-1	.	TGTGCCAGCAGCTTAGGGGCTAGCGGGAGGGCCTCCTACAATGAGCAGTTCTTC	CASSLGASGRASYNEQFF
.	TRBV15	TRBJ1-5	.	TGTGCCACCAGCAGGCGCCGTGGTAATCAGCCCCAGCATTTT	CATSRRRGNQPQHF
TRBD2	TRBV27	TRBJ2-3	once	TGTGCCAGCAGTTTATGGGTAGCGGGCGCAGATACGCAGTATTTT	CASSLWVAGADTQYF
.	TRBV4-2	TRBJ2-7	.	TGTGCCAGCAGCCAAGGAGGATACCCGAGCTCCTACGAGCAGTACTTC	CASSQGGYPSSYEQYF
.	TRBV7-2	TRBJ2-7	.	TGTGCCAGCAGCGACCGACAGCAACCCTTCTCCTACGAGCAGTACTTC	CASSDRQQPFSYEQYF
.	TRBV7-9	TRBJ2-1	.	TGTGCCAGCAGCTTAGCTGGGGTGGAGCAGTTCTTC	CASSLAGVEQFF
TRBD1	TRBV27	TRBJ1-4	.	TGTGCCAGCAGGCCTACCGGGACAGGGGTTGGGGAAAAACTGTTTTTT	CASRPTGTGVGEKLFF
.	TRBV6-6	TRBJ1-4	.	TGTGCCAGCAGCCTAATGGGGGAAAAACTGTTTTTT	CASSLMGEKLFF
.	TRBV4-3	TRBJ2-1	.	TGCGCCAGCAGCCAAGCAAGATACGACAATGAGCAGTTCTTC	CASSQARYDNEQFF